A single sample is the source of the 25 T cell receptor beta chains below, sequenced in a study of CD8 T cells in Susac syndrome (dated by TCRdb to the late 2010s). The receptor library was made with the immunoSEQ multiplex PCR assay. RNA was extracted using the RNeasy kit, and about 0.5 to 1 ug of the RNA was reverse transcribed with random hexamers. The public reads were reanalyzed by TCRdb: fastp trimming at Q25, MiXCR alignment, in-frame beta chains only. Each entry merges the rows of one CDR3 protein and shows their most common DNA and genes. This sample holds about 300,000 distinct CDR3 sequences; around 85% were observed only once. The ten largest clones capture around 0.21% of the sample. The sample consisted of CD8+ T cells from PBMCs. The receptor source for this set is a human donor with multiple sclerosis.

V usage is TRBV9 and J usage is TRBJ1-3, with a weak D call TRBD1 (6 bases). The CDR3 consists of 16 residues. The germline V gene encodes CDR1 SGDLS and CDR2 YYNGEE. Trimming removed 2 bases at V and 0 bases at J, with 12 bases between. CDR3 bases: TGTGCCAGCAGCGTGGGAGGGGGAAGCTCTGGAAACACCATATATTTT. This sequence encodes CASSVGGGSSGNTIYF.

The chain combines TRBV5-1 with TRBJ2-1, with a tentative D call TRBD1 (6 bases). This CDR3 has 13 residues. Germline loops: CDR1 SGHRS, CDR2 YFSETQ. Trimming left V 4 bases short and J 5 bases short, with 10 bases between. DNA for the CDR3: TGCGCCAGCAGCATGGACAGTCACAATGAGCAGTTCTTC. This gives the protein CASSMDSHNEQFF.

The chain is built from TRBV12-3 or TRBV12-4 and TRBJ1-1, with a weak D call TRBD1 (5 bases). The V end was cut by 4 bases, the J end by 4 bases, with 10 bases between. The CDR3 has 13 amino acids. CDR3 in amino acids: CASSYHGTTEAFF. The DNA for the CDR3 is TGTGCCAGCAGTTATCACGGGACCACTGAAGCTTTCTTT.

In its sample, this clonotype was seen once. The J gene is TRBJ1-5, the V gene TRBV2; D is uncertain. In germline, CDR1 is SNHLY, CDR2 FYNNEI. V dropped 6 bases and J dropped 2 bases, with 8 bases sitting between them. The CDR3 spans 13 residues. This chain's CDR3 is CASRGFGNQPQHF. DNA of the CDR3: TGTGCCAGCAGGGGGTTCGGCAATCAGCCCCAGCATTTT.

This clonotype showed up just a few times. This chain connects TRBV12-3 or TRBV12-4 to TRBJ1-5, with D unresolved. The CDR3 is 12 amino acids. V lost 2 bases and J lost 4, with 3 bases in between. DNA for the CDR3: TGTGCCAGCAGTTTAATTAATCAGCCCCAGCATTTT. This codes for CASSLINQPQHF.

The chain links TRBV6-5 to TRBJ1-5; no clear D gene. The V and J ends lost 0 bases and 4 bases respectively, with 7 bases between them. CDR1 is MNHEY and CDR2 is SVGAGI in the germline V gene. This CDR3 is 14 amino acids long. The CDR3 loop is CASSYSSTNQPQHF. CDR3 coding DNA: TGTGCCAGCAGTTACTCTTCGACGAATCAGCCCCAGCATTTT.

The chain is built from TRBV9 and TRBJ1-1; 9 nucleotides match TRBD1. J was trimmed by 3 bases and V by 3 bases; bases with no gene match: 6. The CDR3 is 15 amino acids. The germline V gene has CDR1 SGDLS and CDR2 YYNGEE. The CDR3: CASSDRGLGDTEAFF. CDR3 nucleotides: TGTGCCAGCAGCGACAGGGGGCTGGGTGACACTGAAGCTTTCTTT.

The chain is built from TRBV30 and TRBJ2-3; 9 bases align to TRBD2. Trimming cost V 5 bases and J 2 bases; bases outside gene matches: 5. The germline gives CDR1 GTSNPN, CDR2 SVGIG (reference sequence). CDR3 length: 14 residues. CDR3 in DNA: TGTGCCTGGGCGGGAGGGATCATCACAGATACGCAGTATTTT. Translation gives CAWAGGIITDTQYF.

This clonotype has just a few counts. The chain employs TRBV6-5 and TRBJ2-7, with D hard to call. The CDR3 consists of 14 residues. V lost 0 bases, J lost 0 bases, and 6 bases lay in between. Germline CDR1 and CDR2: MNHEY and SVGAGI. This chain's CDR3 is CASSYSGDSYEQYF. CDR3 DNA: TGTGCCAGCAGTTACTCTGGAGACTCCTACGAGCAGTACTTC.

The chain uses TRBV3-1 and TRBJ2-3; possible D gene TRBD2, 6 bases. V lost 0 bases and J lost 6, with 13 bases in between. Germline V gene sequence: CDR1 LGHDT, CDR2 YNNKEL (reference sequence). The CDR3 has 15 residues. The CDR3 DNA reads TGTGCCAGCAGCCAAGACCGGGAGCAGGAGGATACGCAGTATTTT. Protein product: CASSQDREQEDTQYF.

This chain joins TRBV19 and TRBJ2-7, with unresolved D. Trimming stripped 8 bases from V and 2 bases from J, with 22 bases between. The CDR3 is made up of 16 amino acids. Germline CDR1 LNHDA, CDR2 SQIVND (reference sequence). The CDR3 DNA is TGTGCCAGTTCTATGCTTCTTGTGTCCTCCGCCTACGAGCAGTACTTC. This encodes CASSMLLVSSAYEQYF.

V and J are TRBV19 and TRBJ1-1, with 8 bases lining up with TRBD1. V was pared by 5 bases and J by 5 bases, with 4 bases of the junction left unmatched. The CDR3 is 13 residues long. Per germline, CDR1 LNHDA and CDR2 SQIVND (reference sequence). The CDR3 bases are TGTGCCAGTAGTGCCACAGGGGGGACTGAAGCTTTCTTT. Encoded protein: CASSATGGTEAFF.

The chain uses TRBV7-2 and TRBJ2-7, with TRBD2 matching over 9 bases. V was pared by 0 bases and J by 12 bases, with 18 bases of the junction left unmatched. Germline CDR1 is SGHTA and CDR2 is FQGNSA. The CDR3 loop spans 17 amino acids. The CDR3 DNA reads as TGTGCCAGCAGCTTAGCCGGGCGCGGGAGGGCCCAAACAGTAACGTACTTC. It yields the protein CASSLAGRGRAQTVTYF.

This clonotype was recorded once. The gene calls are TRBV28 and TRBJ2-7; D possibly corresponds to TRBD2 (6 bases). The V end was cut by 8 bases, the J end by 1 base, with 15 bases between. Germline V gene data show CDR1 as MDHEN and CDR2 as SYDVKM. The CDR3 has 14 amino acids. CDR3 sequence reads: CASDPGLSSYEQYF. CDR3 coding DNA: TGTGCCAGCGACCCGGGACTTTCGTCCTACGAGCAGTACTTC.

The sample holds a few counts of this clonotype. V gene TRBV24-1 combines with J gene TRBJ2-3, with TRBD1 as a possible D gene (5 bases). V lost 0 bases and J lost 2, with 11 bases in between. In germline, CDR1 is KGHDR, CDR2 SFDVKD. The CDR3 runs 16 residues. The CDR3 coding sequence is TGTGCCACCAGTGATTTGGGCGACAGTTTCACAGATACGCAGTATTTT. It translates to CATSDLGDSFTDTQYF.

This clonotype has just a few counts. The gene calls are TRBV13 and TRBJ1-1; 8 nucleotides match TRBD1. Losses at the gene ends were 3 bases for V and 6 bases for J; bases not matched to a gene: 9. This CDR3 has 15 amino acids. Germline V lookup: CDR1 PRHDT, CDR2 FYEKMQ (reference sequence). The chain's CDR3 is CASSFPSDRGPEAFF. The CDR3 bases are TGTGCCAGCAGCTTTCCCTCAGACAGGGGCCCTGAAGCTTTCTTT.

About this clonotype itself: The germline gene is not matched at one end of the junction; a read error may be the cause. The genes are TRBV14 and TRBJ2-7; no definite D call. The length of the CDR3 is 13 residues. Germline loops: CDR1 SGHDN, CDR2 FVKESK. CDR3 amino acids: CASSQVSSSEQYF. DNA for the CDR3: TGTGCCAGCAGCCAAGTTTCGTCCTCCGAGCAGTACTTC.

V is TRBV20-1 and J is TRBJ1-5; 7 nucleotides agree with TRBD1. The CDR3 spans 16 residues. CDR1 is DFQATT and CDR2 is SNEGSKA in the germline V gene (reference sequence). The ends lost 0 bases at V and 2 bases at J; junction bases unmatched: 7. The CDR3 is CSARDWGDSRNQPQHF. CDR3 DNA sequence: TGCAGTGCTAGAGATTGGGGGGACAGTCGCAATCAGCCCCAGCATTTT.

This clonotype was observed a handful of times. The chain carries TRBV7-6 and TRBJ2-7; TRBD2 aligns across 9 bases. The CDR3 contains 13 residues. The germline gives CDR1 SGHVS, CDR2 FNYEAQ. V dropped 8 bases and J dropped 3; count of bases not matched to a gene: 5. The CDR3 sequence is CASGGGGNYEQYF. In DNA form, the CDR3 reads TGTGCCAGCGGCGGGGGGGGAAACTACGAGCAGTACTTC.

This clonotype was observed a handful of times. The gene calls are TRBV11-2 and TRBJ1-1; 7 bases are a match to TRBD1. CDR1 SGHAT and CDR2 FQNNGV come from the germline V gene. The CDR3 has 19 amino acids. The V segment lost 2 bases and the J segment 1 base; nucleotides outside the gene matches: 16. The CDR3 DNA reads TGTGCCAGCAGCTTACCCTCGACAGGGAAAAGCCTCGGGAACACTGAAGCTTTCTTT. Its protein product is CASSLPSTGKSLGNTEAFF.

CDR3 sequence reads: CASSEEAFSSYNEQFF. CDR3 nucleotides: TGTGCCAGCAGTGAAGAAGCCTTTAGCTCCTACAATGAGCAGTTCTTC. V and J are TRBV25-1 and TRBJ2-1; D gene uncertain. The CDR3 sequence is 16 residues long. Germline lookup yields CDR1 MGHDK and CDR2 SYGVNS. The V and J ends lost 2 bases and 0 bases respectively, with 11 bases between them.

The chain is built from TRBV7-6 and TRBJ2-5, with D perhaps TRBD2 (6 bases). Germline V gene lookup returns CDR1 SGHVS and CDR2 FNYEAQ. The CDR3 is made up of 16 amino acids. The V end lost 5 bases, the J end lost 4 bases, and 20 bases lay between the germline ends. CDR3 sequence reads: CASSPRFGGAPETQYF. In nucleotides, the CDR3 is TGTGCCAGCAGCCCGCGGTTCGGGGGAGCTCCAGAGACCCAGTACTTC.

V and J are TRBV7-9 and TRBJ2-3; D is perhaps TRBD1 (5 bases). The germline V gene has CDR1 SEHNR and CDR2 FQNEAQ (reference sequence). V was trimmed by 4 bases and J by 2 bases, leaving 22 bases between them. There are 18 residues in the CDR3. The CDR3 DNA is TGTGCCAGCAGCTCACACCCCGTCACAGGTGCGGTCACAGATACGCAGTATTTT. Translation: CASSSHPVTGAVTDTQYF.

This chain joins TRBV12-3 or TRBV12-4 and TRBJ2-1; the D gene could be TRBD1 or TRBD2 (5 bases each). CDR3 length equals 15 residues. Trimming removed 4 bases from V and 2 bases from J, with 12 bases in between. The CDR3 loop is CASSSRDRAYNEQFF. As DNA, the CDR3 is TGTGCCAGCAGTTCCCGGGACCGCGCCTACAATGAGCAGTTCTTC.

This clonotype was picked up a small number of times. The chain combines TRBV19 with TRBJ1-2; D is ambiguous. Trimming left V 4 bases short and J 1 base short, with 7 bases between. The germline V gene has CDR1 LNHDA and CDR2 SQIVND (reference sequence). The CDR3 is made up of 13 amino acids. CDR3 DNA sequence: TGTGCCAGTAGTAGAACGGTTAACTATGGCTACACCTTC. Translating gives CASSRTVNYGYTF.